The next 27 T cell receptor beta chains were all read from a single sample in a study of Ad26.COV2.S vaccination and SARS-CoV-2 variants. Documented treatment: 15 to 20 received Ad26.COV2.S at low or high dose, single or two shots; about five received placebo; per-sample allocation not given. Samples analyzed were those drawn on day 63 after the first vaccine or placebo injection. The data were produced by immunoSEQ multiplex PCR, yet TCRdb's version contains in-frame clones alone and is incomplete. The data contain almost 400,000 clones, about 91% of them singletons. The material was peripheral blood, obtained in a trial of Ad26.COV2.S vaccine versus placebo. The receptors were gathered from a person aged 18-60 years who received the Ad26.COV2.S COVID-19 vaccine or a placebo.

Concerning this clone itself: One base away lies a much larger clone, so this may be a sequencing read error. V gene TRBV11-2 combines with J gene TRBJ1-1; D is ambiguous. CDR3 length: 11 amino acids. CDR1 and CDR2 from the germline V gene are SGHAT and FQNNGV. Trimming took 3 bases from V and 5 from J, leaving 4 bases between them. The CDR3 bases are TGTGCCAGCAGCTTGGGGACTGAAGCTTTCTTT. Translated, it gives CASSLGTEAFF.

V usage is TRBV30 and J usage is TRBJ2-5; 10 nucleotides line up with TRBD2. Looked up from germline, CDR1 is GTSNPN and CDR2 is SVGIG (reference sequence). The CDR3 totals 18 residues. V shed 3 bases and J 4 bases; nucleotides not matched to a gene: 17. CDR3 residues: CAWRRPLLAGLVGETQYF. The CDR3 bases are TGTGCCTGGAGGCGGCCTTTACTAGCGGGACTCGTGGGAGAGACCCAGTACTTC.

The rearrangement links TRBV29-1 to TRBJ1-1; D is possibly TRBD1 (5 bases). Trimming pared 2 bases from V and 5 bases from J, leaving 9 bases between. Germline CDR1 reads SQVTM; CDR2 reads ANQGSEA. CDR3 length: 12 amino acids. The CDR3 nucleotides are TGCAGCGTTGAATACCGGGGGACTGAAGCTTTCTTT. Amino acid sequence: CSVEYRGTEAFF.

The genes are TRBV27 and TRBJ1-6; tentative D call: TRBD1 (6 bases). From germline, CDR1 is MNHEY and CDR2 SMNVEV (reference sequence). The CDR3 has 14 residues. The V gene lost 5 bases and the J gene lost 9 bases, with 14 bases spanning the gap. CDR3 sequence: CASSLTGLISPLHF. The CDR3 DNA reads TGTGCCAGCAGTCTAACAGGGCTAATTTCACCCCTCCACTTT.

This chain connects TRBV5-1 to TRBJ2-5, with 8 bases fitting TRBD2. J was trimmed by 6 bases and V by 4 bases; bases with no gene match: 11. The CDR3 is made up of 15 amino acids. Germline V CDR1 and CDR2: SGHRS, YFSETQ. CDR3 residues: CASSLSPSSGQTQYF. CDR3 DNA: TGCGCCAGCAGCCTATCACCGTCTAGCGGGCAGACCCAGTACTTC.

V and J are TRBV19 and TRBJ1-2; the D gene is possibly TRBD1 (6 bases). Germline-derived CDR1 and CDR2 are LNHDA and SQIVND (reference sequence). There are 14 residues in the CDR3. V was clipped by 3 bases and J by 4 bases, with 12 bases between them. The CDR3 region is CASSMTGTPYGYTF. The CDR3 bases are TGTGCCAGTAGTATGACGGGGACACCCTATGGCTACACCTTC.

The chain combines TRBV5-1 with TRBJ1-1; 7 bases are a match to TRBD1. V gave up 0 bases and J gave up 1 base; unmatched junction bases: 12. The CDR3 extends over 18 amino acids. The germline V gene encodes CDR1 SGHRS and CDR2 YFSETQ. CDR3 nucleotide sequence: TGCGCCAGCAGCTTGGCCGTACAGGGGCCGCTTAAGAACACTGAAGCTTTCTTT. The encoded protein is CASSLAVQGPLKNTEAFF.

V is TRBV10-3 and J is TRBJ1-5, with TRBD1 matching 7 bases. The CDR3 has 15 residues. CDR1 is ENHRY, CDR2 SYGVKD, per germline. V shed 5 bases and J 2 bases; nucleotides not matched to a gene: 6. In DNA form, the CDR3 reads TGTGCCATCAGTTCCACAGGGGTTGGCAATCAGCCCCAGCATTTT. Encoded protein: CAISSTGVGNQPQHF.

The gene calls are TRBV19 and TRBJ1-5, with D possibly being TRBD1 (5 bases). Germline V gives CDR1 LNHDA, CDR2 SQIVND (reference sequence). The CDR3 length is 16 residues. V lost 4 bases, J lost 2 bases, and 15 bases lay in between. This CDR3 is CASSKSGPRGNQPQHF. The CDR3 DNA sequence: TGTGCCAGTAGTAAATCGGGACCACGGGGCAATCAGCCCCAGCATTTT.

V is TRBV28 and J is TRBJ1-5, with TRBD1 as a possible D gene (6 bases). The V end was cut by 4 bases, the J end by 4 bases, with 11 bases between. This CDR3 contains 14 residues. The germline V gene encodes CDR1 MDHEN and CDR2 SYDVKM. The CDR3 reads CASSWGAGNQPQHF. CDR3 nucleotides: TGTGCCAGCAGTTGGGGGGCAGGTAATCAGCCCCAGCATTTT.

In its sample, this clone was seen once. The chain carries TRBV30 and TRBJ2-2, with a weak D call TRBD1 (6 bases). The CDR3 is 12 residues long. The V end lost 2 bases, the J end lost 10 bases, and 11 bases lay between the germline ends. From germline, CDR1 is GTSNPN and CDR2 SVGIG (reference sequence). CDR3 in DNA: TGTGCCTGGAGTTGGGGGCTAGCGGAGCTGTTTTTT. Residues: CAWSWGLAELFF. Full variable domain (remainder filled in from reference TRBV30 and TRBJ2-2): SQTIHQWPATLVQPVGSPLSLECTVEGTSNPNLYWYRQAAGRGLQLLFYSVGIGQISSEVPQNLSASRPQDRQFILSSKKLLLSDSGFYLCAWSWGLAELFFGEGSRLTVL.

This rearrangement joins TRBV24-1 to TRBJ2-2; D is unclear. Germline V gene lookup returns CDR1 KGHDR and CDR2 SFDVKD. Trimming pared 5 bases from V and 4 bases from J, leaving 7 bases between. This CDR3 region has 13 residues. The CDR3 bases are TGTGCCACCAGTGGGAGCCTCACCGGGGAGCTGTTTTTT. Encoded protein: CATSGSLTGELFF.

This rearrangement joins TRBV11-1 to TRBJ2-7, with 9 positions matching TRBD1. V lost 6 bases, J lost 3 bases, and 6 bases stayed unmatched. The CDR3 extends over 14 amino acids. Germline V gene sequence: CDR1 SGHAT, CDR2 FQDESV (reference sequence). The CDR3 nucleotides read TGTGCCAGCAGTTCCGGGACAGGGAACTACGAGCAGTACTTC. Encoded protein: CASSSGTGNYEQYF.

This chain connects TRBV24-1 to TRBJ1-1, with unresolved D. The CDR3 is made up of 14 amino acids. Trimming cost V 2 bases and J 6 bases, with 12 bases left between them. CDR1 and CDR2 (germline): KGHDR, SFDVKD. The DNA for the CDR3 is TGTGCCACCAGTGATTCAACGGTTGGGGCTGAAGCTTTCTTT. It specifies CATSDSTVGAEAFF.

V usage is TRBV5-1 and J usage is TRBJ1-1; no clear D. CDR1 is SGHRS and CDR2 is YFSETQ in the germline V gene. This CDR3 contains 14 residues. The V end lost 2 bases, the J end lost 6 bases, and 14 bases lay between the germline ends. As DNA, the CDR3 is TGCGCCAGCAGCTTCGGGTCGAGCGGACCTGAAGCTTTCTTT. It codes for CASSFGSSGPEAFF.

J is TRBJ2-7 and V is TRBV5-5; the D gene is possibly TRBD1 (5 bases). The V end was cut by 5 bases, the J end by 2 bases, with 11 bases between. This CDR3 has 13 amino acids. Germline CDR1 reads SGHKS; CDR2 reads YYEKEE (reference sequence). The CDR3 spells CASRVQGAYEQYF. CDR3 coding DNA: TGTGCCAGCAGAGTTCAGGGTGCCTACGAGCAGTACTTC.

The chain carries TRBV9 and TRBJ2-7, with a tentative D call TRBD2 (6 bases). Trimming cost V 2 bases and J 3 bases, with 18 bases left between them. Germline loops: CDR1 SGDLS, CDR2 YYNGEE. The CDR3 loop spans 16 amino acids. CDR3 protein: CASSVVRLQDYYEQYF. The CDR3 DNA reads TGTGCCAGCAGCGTGGTTAGACTCCAGGACTACTACGAGCAGTACTTC.

The V gene is TRBV25-1, the J gene TRBJ2-5, with 11 bases lining up with TRBD2. The CDR3 length is 15 residues. V was pared by 10 bases and J by 5 bases, with 12 bases of the junction left unmatched. Germline V gives CDR1 MGHDK, CDR2 SYGVNS. In DNA form, the CDR3 reads TGTGCCACCGTTCACCTAGCGGGAGGTAGGGAGACCCAGTACTTC. Translated, it gives CATVHLAGGRETQYF.

The count of this clone is one. This chain connects TRBV19 to TRBJ2-1, with 8 bases aligning to TRBD2. Per germline, CDR1 LNHDA and CDR2 SQIVND (reference sequence). The CDR3 has 16 residues. V lost 3 bases to trimming and J lost 3 bases; unmatched junction nucleotides: 7. CDR3 bases: TGTGCCAGTAGTATGTACGTCGGGAGGGGCTACAATGAGCAGTTCTTC. It translates to CASSMYVGRGYNEQFF.

The gene calls are TRBV30 and TRBJ1-4, with D possibly matching TRBD1 (5 bases). The ends were cut back, 3 bases at V and 5 bases at J, with 19 bases in the middle. This CDR3 contains 16 residues. From germline, CDR1 is GTSNPN and CDR2 SVGIG (reference sequence). The CDR3 bases are TGTGCCTGGAGGGATCGCGTGCAGGGTACAAATGAAAAACTGTTTTTT. Encoded protein: CAWRDRVQGTNEKLFF. The full variable domain, in which reference TRBV30 and TRBJ1-4 provide the parts outside the CDR3, is SQTIHQWPATLVQPVGSPLSLECTVEGTSNPNLYWYRQAAGRGLQLLFYSVGIGQISSEVPQNLSASRPQDRQFILSSKKLLLSDSGFYLCAWRDRVQGTNEKLFFGSGTQLSVL.

This chain joins TRBV5-5 and TRBJ2-2, with 11 nucleotides matching TRBD1. Germline CDR1 is SGHKS and CDR2 is YYEKEE (reference sequence). V lost 3 bases to trimming and J lost 7 bases; unmatched junction nucleotides: 5. The CDR3 contains 15 residues. CDR3 region: CASSWSGQGGGELFF. Written as DNA, the CDR3 is TGTGCCAGCAGCTGGTCGGGACAGGGGGGCGGGGAGCTGTTTTTT. The full variable domain, in which reference TRBV5-5 and TRBJ2-2 provide the parts outside the CDR3, is DAGVTQSPTHLIKTRGQQVTLRCSPISGHKSVSWYQQVLGQGPQFIFQYYEKEERGRGNFPDRFSARQFPNYSSELNVNALLLGDSALYLCASSWSGQGGGELFFGEGSRLTVL.

This rearrangement joins TRBV5-4 to TRBJ1-2, with D perhaps TRBD1 (6 bases). Between the trimmed V and J ends, which lost 4 bases and 0 bases, there was a span of 16 bases. Germline CDR1 reads SGHNT; CDR2 reads YYREEE (reference sequence). There are 16 residues in the CDR3. Here the CDR3 reads CASSRSDRHSNYGYTF. The CDR3 DNA reads TGTGCCAGCAGCCGGTCCGACAGGCATTCTAACTATGGCTACACCTTC. Drawing the rest from reference TRBV5-4 and TRBJ1-2, the complete variable domain is ETGVTQSPTHLIKTRGQQVTLRCSSQSGHNTVSWYQQALGQGPQFIFQYYREEENGRGNFPPRFSGLQFPNYSSELNVNALELDDSALYLCASSRSDRHSNYGYTFGSGTRLTVV.

This clone has a single count. The chain employs TRBV5-5 and TRBJ2-7, with D tentatively TRBD1 (5 bases). Per the germline V gene, CDR1 is SGHKS and CDR2 is YYEKEE (reference sequence). This CDR3 has 12 residues. V was shortened by 5 bases and J by 6 bases, with 12 bases between the two germline ends. CDR3 nucleotides: TGTGCCAGCAGTTATCAGGGAAGCGAGCAGTACTTC. This encodes CASSYQGSEQYF.

The chain joins TRBV6-2 or TRBV6-3 to TRBJ2-5, with 9 bases matching TRBD1. Trimming at V came to 6 bases and at J to 4 bases, leaving 6 bases not matched to a gene. The CDR3 has 14 residues. In germline, CDR1 is MNHEY, CDR2 SVGEGT. CDR3 nucleotides: TGTGCCAGCAGCTTTACAGGGGGCGGAGAGACCCAGTACTTC. Its translation: CASSFTGGGETQYF.

The chain recombines TRBV6-4 with TRBJ1-6; no reliable D call. Trimming removed 6 bases from V and 10 bases from J, with 13 bases in between. The germline V gene encodes CDR1 MRHNA and CDR2 SNTAGT. The CDR3 is 13 amino acids. The CDR3 is CASSTDSGSPLHF. Here the CDR3 DNA reads TGTGCCAGCAGCACGGACTCCGGATCACCCCTCCACTTT.

The rearrangement joins TRBV11-2 to TRBJ2-7; TRBD2 matches 7 bases. Germline V gene sequence: CDR1 SGHAT, CDR2 FQNNGV. With V trimmed by 2 bases and J by 1 base, 5 bases remained unmatched. CDR3 length: 15 residues. CDR3 residues: CASSLRAGDSYEQYF. Here the CDR3 DNA reads TGTGCCAGCAGCTTACGGGCGGGAGATTCCTACGAGCAGTACTTC.

The chain links TRBV2 to TRBJ2-5; D remains unclear. The germline V gene has CDR1 SNHLY and CDR2 FYNNEI. The CDR3 has 13 amino acids. V was cut by 3 bases and J by 5 bases, with 10 bases left in between. The DNA for the CDR3 is TGTGCCAGCAGTGATTCGTTTTTCGAGACCCAGTACTTC. This sequence encodes CASSDSFFETQYF.